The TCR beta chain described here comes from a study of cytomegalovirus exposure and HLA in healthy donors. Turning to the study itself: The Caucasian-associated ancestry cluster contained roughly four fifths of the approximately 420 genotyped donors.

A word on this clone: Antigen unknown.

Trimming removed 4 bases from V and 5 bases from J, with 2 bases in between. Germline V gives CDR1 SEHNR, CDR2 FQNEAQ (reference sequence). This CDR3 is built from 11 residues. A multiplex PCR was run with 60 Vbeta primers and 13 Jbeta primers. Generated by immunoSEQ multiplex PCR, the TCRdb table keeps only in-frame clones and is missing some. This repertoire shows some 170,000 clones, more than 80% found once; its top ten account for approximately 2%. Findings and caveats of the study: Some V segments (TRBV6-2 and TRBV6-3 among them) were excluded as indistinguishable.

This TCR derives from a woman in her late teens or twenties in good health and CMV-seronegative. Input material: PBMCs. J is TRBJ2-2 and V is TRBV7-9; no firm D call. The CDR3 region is CASSSTGELFF. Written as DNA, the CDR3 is TGTGCCAGCAGCTCGACCGGGGAGCTGTTTTTT.